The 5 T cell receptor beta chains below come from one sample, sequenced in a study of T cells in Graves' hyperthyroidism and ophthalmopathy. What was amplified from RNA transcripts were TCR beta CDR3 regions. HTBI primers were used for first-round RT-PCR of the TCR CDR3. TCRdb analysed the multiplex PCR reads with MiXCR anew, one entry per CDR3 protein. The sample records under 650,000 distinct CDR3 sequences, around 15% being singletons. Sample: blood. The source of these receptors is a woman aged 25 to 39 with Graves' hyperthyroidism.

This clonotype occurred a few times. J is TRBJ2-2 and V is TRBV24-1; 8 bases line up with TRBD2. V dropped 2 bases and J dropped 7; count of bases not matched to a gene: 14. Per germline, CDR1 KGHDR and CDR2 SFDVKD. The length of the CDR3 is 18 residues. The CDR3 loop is CATSDWVVGAGAGGELFF. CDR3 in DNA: TGTGCCACCAGTGATTGGGTGGTAGGAGCGGGAGCTGGCGGGGAGCTGTTTTTT.

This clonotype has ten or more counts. For the CDR3, the DNA is TGTGCCAGCAGCATGGACAGGGTAGAAACTGAAGCTTTCTTT. This codes for CASSMDRVETEAFF. The chain employs TRBV7-2 and TRBJ1-1, with 8 bases aligning to TRBD1. Germline V CDR1 and CDR2: SGHTA, FQGNSA. With 5 bases clipped from V and 5 bases from J, the junction kept 7 bases outside the gene matches. The CDR3 contains 14 residues.

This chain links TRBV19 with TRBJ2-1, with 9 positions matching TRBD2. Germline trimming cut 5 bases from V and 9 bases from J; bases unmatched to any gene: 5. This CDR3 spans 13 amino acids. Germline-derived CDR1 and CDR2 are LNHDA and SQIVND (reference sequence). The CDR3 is CASSLSGRSEQFF. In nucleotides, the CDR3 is TGTGCCAGTAGTTTGAGCGGGAGGTCTGAGCAGTTCTTC.

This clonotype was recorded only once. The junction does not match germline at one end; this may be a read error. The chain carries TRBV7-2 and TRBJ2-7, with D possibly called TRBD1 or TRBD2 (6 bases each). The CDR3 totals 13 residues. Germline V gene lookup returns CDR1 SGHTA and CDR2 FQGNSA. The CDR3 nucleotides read TGCGCCAGCAGCCGGGGGCCACCGGGAGAGCAGTACTTC. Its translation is CASSRGPPGEQYF.

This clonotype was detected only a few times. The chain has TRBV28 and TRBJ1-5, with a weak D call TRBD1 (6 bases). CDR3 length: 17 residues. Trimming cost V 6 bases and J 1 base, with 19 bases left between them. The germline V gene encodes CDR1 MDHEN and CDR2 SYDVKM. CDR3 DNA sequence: TGTGCCAGCAGCAAAGGGGGGGCTGGCGGGAGCAATCAGCCCCAGCATTTT. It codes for CASSKGGAGGSNQPQHF.